This T cell receptor (beta chain) appears in the sequencing data of a study of CD8 T cells in ankylosing spondylitis. Broader study findings: Reports say disease-linked clones showed up significantly more in matched ankylosing spondylitis synovial fluid. Blood from ankylosing spondylitis patients appeared to carry a characteristic roughly 8-variant TCR beta motif.

This CDR3 has 14 residues. J lost 4 bases, V lost 6 bases, and 6 bases had no gene match. The germline V gene encodes CDR1 SGHNT and CDR2 YENEEA. A few counts support this clonotype. Its target is unknown. Libraries for TCR beta were made by quantitative 5'-RACE with molecular barcodes. TCRdb itself ran the 5' RACE reads through MiXCR, one entry per CDR3 protein. Here the sample spans about 540,000 distinct CDR3 sequences, approximately 12% being singletons. The sequencing sample was made of blood, either unsorted or a sorted T cell fraction (not recorded which). The sequence derives from a male donor with ankylosing spondylitis. The rearrangement joins TRBV11-3 to TRBJ2-1; 7 bases match TRBD1. The CDR3, as DNA: TGTGCCAGCAGGCCCGGGACAGTATACAATGAGCAGTTCTTC. Residues: CASRPGTVYNEQFF.